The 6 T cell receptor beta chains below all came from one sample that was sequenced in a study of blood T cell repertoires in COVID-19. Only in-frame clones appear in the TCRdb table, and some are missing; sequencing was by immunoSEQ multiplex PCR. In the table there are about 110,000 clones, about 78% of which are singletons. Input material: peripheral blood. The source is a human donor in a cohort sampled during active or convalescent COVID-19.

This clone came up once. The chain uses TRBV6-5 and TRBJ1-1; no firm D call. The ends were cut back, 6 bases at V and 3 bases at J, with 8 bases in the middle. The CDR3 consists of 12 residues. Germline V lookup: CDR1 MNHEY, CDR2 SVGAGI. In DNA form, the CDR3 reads TGTGCCAGCAGCAGAGGGTACACTGAAGCTTTCTTT. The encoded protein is CASSRGYTEAFF.

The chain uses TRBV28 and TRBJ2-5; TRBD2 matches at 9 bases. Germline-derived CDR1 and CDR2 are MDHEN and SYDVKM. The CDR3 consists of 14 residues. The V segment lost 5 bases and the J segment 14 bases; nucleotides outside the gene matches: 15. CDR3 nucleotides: TGTGCCAGCAGTCCACTAGCGGGTGCTAACCGACCTTACTTC. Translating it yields CASSPLAGANRPYF.

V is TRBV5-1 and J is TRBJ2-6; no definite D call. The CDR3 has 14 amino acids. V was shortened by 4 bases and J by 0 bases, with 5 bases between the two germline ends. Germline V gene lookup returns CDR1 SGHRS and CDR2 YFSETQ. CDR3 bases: TGCGCCAGCAGCGTAGCCTCTGGGGCCAACGTCCTGACTTTC. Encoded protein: CASSVASGANVLTF.

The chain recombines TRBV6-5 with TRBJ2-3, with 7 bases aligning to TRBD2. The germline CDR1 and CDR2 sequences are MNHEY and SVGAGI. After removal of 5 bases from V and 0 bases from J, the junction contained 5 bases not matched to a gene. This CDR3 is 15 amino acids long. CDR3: CASSRLAASTDTQYF. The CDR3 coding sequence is TGTGCCAGCAGTCGGCTAGCGGCCAGCACAGATACGCAGTATTTT.

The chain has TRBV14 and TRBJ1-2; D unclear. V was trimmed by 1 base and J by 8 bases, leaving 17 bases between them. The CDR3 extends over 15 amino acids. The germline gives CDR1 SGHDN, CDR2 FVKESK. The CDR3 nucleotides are TGTGCCAGCAGCCAAGTCACGACTACCCTCCGAGGCTACACCTTC. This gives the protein CASSQVTTTLRGYTF.

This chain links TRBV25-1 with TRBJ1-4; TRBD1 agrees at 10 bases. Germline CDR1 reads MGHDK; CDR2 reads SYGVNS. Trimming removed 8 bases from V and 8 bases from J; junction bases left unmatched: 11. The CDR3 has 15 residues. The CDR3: CASSADRGIGEKLFF. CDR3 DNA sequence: TGTGCCAGCTCTGCGGACAGGGGGATAGGGGAAAAACTGTTTTTT.